Listed below are T cell receptor beta chains from one sample, sequenced in a study of molecular identifiers for immune sequencing clone quantification. MiXCR was run by TCRdb on the PCR reads, yielding one entry per CDR3 protein. The data contain about 630,000 distinct CDR3 sequences, 25% of them singletons. The sequenced sample consisted of naive CD8+ T cells from blood, with Jurkat cell RNA spiked in. The receptors shown here come from a human donor in good health. Some libraries in this study had Jurkat cell RNA spiked in. CDR3s include the opening cysteine and the closing phenylalanine or tryptophan. The order of the fields is clone size, D gene, V gene, J gene, CDR3 DNA, CDR3 protein. The D gene is left open where the match is weak. Size tells how often a clone was seen (once, few, many) or the class of an expanded clone, and some rows leave it out.

abundance: NA
d_gene: NA
v_gene: TRBV20-1
j_gene: TRBJ2-7
CDR3nt: TGCAGTGCTTCGACGGACTACCAGCTCTACGAGCAGTACTTC
CDR3aa: CSASTDYQLYEQYF

abundance: many
d_gene: TRBD1
v_gene: TRBV4-3
j_gene: TRBJ1-5
CDR3nt: TGCGCCAGCAGCCCAGGGACAGGGCGTGGGGATCAGCCCCAGCATTTT
CDR3aa: CASSPGTGRGDQPQHF

abundance: few
d_gene: NA
v_gene: TRBV6-2/TRBV6-3
j_gene: TRBJ2-1
CDR3nt: TGTGCCAGCAGGGACGACCTCTTAAATGAGCAGTTCTTC
CDR3aa: CASRDDLLNEQFF

abundance: once
d_gene: NA
v_gene: TRBV9
j_gene: TRBJ2-5
CDR3nt: TGTGCCAGCAGCCCCGGGACACACTCCGGGGTAGAGACCCGGTACTTC
CDR3aa: CASSPGTHSGVETRYF

abundance: NA
d_gene: TRBD2
v_gene: TRBV11-2
j_gene: TRBJ2-7
CDR3nt: TGTGCCAGCAGCACCGCCACGGGACTAGCGGCCCTCGAGCAGTACTTC
CDR3aa: CASSTATGLAALEQYF

abundance: many
d_gene: TRBD2
v_gene: TRBV5-1
j_gene: TRBJ2-5
CDR3nt: TGCGCCAGCAGCTTGGCGGCTAGCGGGGGCCCCCAAGAGACCCAGTACTTC
CDR3aa: CASSLAASGGPQETQYF

abundance: many
d_gene: NA
v_gene: TRBV7-9
j_gene: TRBJ2-3
CDR3nt: TGTGCCAGCAGCTTAGGTCCTAGCGTCACAGATACGCAGTATTTT
CDR3aa: CASSLGPSVTDTQYF

abundance: many
d_gene: NA
v_gene: TRBV4-3
j_gene: TRBJ2-7
CDR3nt: TGCGCCAGCAGCCAAGACGGAGGGAGCAGCTACGAGCAGTACTTC
CDR3aa: CASSQDGGSSYEQYF

abundance: NA
d_gene: NA
v_gene: TRBV4-3
j_gene: TRBJ2-1
CDR3nt: TGCGCCAGCAGCCAAGATGAAAGCCCTTACAATGAGCAGTTCTTC
CDR3aa: CASSQDESPYNEQFF

abundance: NA
d_gene: NA
v_gene: TRBV2
j_gene: TRBJ1-3
CDR3nt: TGTGCCAGCAGTATTGACACCATATATTTT
CDR3aa: CASSIDTIYF

abundance: NA
d_gene: NA
v_gene: TRBV7-9
j_gene: TRBJ2-5
CDR3nt: TGTGCCAGCAGAGGTCCAGGGCTAGAAAAGACCCAGTACTTC
CDR3aa: CASRGPGLEKTQYF

abundance: NA
d_gene: NA
v_gene: TRBV28
j_gene: TRBJ2-5
CDR3nt: TGTGCCAGCAGTGTAGAGCCCGGGGGGTGGGGGCCCCAGTACTTC
CDR3aa: CASSVEPGGWGPQYF

abundance: few
d_gene: TRBD2
v_gene: TRBV6-2/TRBV6-3
j_gene: TRBJ2-1
CDR3nt: TGTGCCAGCAGTTACTCGGGTAGCGGGGGGCCTAGCTCCTACAATGAGCAGTTCTTC
CDR3aa: CASSYSGSGGPSSYNEQFF

abundance: NA
d_gene: NA
v_gene: TRBV7-9
j_gene: TRBJ1-5
CDR3nt: TGTGCCAGCAGCTTAGGTGATAGCAATCAGCCCCAGCAGTTT
CDR3aa: CASSLGDSNQPQQF

abundance: NA
d_gene: TRBD1
v_gene: TRBV9
j_gene: TRBJ2-5
CDR3nt: TGTGCCAGCAGCAATTTGGAACAGGGGGGTTCGGAGACCCGGTACTTC
CDR3aa: CASSNLEQGGSETRYF

abundance: once
d_gene: TRBD1
v_gene: TRBV12-5
j_gene: TRBJ1-1
CDR3nt: TGTGCTAGTGGTTTGGTAATACTGGCCGGGACAGACAACACTGAAGCTTTCTTT
CDR3aa: CASGLVILAGTDNTEAFF

abundance: NA
d_gene: TRBD2
v_gene: TRBV6-6
j_gene: TRBJ2-2
CDR3nt: TGTGCCAGCAGTTATCTTCGTGGGACTAGCGGCATCGAACCCGGGGAGCTGTTTTTT
CDR3aa: CASSYLRGTSGIEPGELFF

abundance: many
d_gene: TRBD1
v_gene: TRBV4-1
j_gene: TRBJ2-7
CDR3nt: TGCGCCAGCAGTATCAACAGGGGGTACGAGCAGTACTTC
CDR3aa: CASSINRGYEQYF

abundance: many
d_gene: NA
v_gene: TRBV6-5
j_gene: TRBJ1-1
CDR3nt: TGTGCCAGCAGTGTGGGCGGTGGGTACACTGAAGCTTTCTTT
CDR3aa: CASSVGGGYTEAFF

abundance: NA
d_gene: NA
v_gene: TRBV20-1
j_gene: TRBJ1-5
CDR3nt: TGCAGTGCTAGAGAGCAGGGCCTCCCATATCAGCCCCAGCATTTT
CDR3aa: CSAREQGLPYQPQHF

abundance: NA
d_gene: NA
v_gene: TRBV12-2
j_gene: TRBJ1-5
CDR3nt: TGTGCAAGTCGCCCTCCCGATCAGCCCCCGCATTTT
CDR3aa: CASRPPDQPPHF

abundance: NA
d_gene: NA
v_gene: TRBV6-2/TRBV6-3
j_gene: TRBJ1-5
CDR3nt: TGTGCCAGCAGTCAACCTCAGGAGGTGGGCCTGAGGCCCCAGCATTTT
CDR3aa: CASSQPQEVGLRPQHF

abundance: few
d_gene: NA
v_gene: TRBV19
j_gene: TRBJ2-7
CDR3nt: TGTGCCAGTAGTTGGGGGGTGTCCTACGAGCAGTACTTC
CDR3aa: CASSWGVSYEQYF

abundance: NA
d_gene: TRBD2
v_gene: TRBV25-1
j_gene: TRBJ2-5
CDR3nt: TGTGCCAGCACAGCGGGAGGAGAGACCCAGTACTTC
CDR3aa: CASTAGGETQYF

abundance: NA
d_gene: NA
v_gene: TRBV4-1
j_gene: TRBJ2-7
CDR3nt: TGCGCCAGCAGCCCCCTCCCGGGGCCAGCTTACGAGCAGTACTTC
CDR3aa: CASSPLPGPAYEQYF

abundance: NA
d_gene: TRBD2
v_gene: TRBV20-1
j_gene: TRBJ2-3
CDR3nt: TGCAGTGCTAGGAGGACTAGCGGTGGGGGCACAGATACGCAGTATTTT
CDR3aa: CSARRTSGGGTDTQYF

abundance: many
d_gene: NA
v_gene: TRBV27
j_gene: TRBJ1-5
CDR3nt: TGTGCCAGCAGTTTATTCTTCGGTCGACAGCCCCAGCATTTT
CDR3aa: CASSLFFGRQPQHF

abundance: many
d_gene: NA
v_gene: TRBV12-5
j_gene: TRBJ2-7
CDR3nt: TGTGCTAGTAGATCCGGGGAGGTTAACTACGAGCAGTACTTC
CDR3aa: CASRSGEVNYEQYF

abundance: NA
d_gene: NA
v_gene: TRBV7-3
j_gene: TRBJ2-6
CDR3nt: TGTGCCAGCAGCTCGCCGGGCGCTGGGGCCAACGTCCTGACTTTC
CDR3aa: CASSSPGAGANVLTF

abundance: many
d_gene: TRBD2
v_gene: TRBV3-1
j_gene: TRBJ2-1
CDR3nt: TGTGCCAGCAGCCAAGATAGCGGGGCATGGTTCTTC
CDR3aa: CASSQDSGAWFF

abundance: many
d_gene: TRBD1
v_gene: TRBV5-1
j_gene: TRBJ2-5
CDR3nt: TGCGCCAGCAGCCCCGGAGAAGGACAGGGGAAAGAGACCCAGTACTTC
CDR3aa: CASSPGEGQGKETQYF

abundance: many
d_gene: TRBD2
v_gene: TRBV29-1
j_gene: TRBJ2-3
CDR3nt: TGCAGCGTCTCGGGTCTAGCGGGAGGGCACCGCACAGATACGCAGTATTTT
CDR3aa: CSVSGLAGGHRTDTQYF

abundance: many
d_gene: NA
v_gene: TRBV6-1
j_gene: TRBJ2-7
CDR3nt: TGTGCCAGTACCGGGACAATAAGCTACGAGCAGTACTTC
CDR3aa: CASTGTISYEQYF

abundance: many
d_gene: NA
v_gene: TRBV3-1
j_gene: TRBJ2-3
CDR3nt: TGTGCCAGCAGCCACCGTTCCACAGATACGCAGTATTTT
CDR3aa: CASSHRSTDTQYF

abundance: many
d_gene: TRBD1
v_gene: TRBV27
j_gene: TRBJ1-1
CDR3nt: TGTGCCAGCAGTTTAATTTCTGGTCCCACAGGGGGCTTACACACTGAAGCTTTCTTT
CDR3aa: CASSLISGPTGGLHTEAFF

abundance: many
d_gene: NA
v_gene: TRBV20-1
j_gene: TRBJ1-4
CDR3nt: TGCAGTGCTAGAGATGAATGGGGGGCTGGGGAAAAACTGTTTTTT
CDR3aa: CSARDEWGAGEKLFF

abundance: NA
d_gene: TRBD2
v_gene: TRBV7-3
j_gene: TRBJ2-3
CDR3nt: TGTGCCAGCAGCCCCGGGACTAGCGCCTACACAGATACGCAGTATTTT
CDR3aa: CASSPGTSAYTDTQYF

abundance: few
d_gene: NA
v_gene: TRBV30
j_gene: TRBJ1-1
CDR3nt: TGTGCCTGGAGTGTACAGGGCAGGGCAGTGTACACTGAAGCTTTCTTT
CDR3aa: CAWSVQGRAVYTEAFF

abundance: many
d_gene: NA
v_gene: TRBV20-1
j_gene: TRBJ1-1
CDR3nt: TGCAGTGCTCCATCCGAAGGGGCTGCTGAAGCTTTCTTT
CDR3aa: CSAPSEGAAEAFF

abundance: many
d_gene: TRBD2
v_gene: TRBV28
j_gene: TRBJ2-7
CDR3nt: TGTGCCAGCAGTTCCCCAAGGACTAGCGACGAGCAGTACTTC
CDR3aa: CASSSPRTSDEQYF

abundance: NA
d_gene: NA
v_gene: TRBV6-1
j_gene: TRBJ1-5
CDR3nt: TGTGCCAGCAGTGAATTTGTTCCCCTCGACAATCAGCCCCAGCATTTT
CDR3aa: CASSEFVPLDNQPQHF

abundance: NA
d_gene: NA
v_gene: TRBV23-1
j_gene: TRBJ1-6
CDR3nt: TGCGCCAGCAGTCAGAGAGAATCCTATAATTCACCCCTCCACTTT
CDR3aa: CASSQRESYNSPLHF

abundance: few
d_gene: TRBD1
v_gene: TRBV20-1
j_gene: TRBJ2-2
CDR3nt: TGCAGTTCGAAGACAGGGAATACCGGGGAGCTGTTTTTT
CDR3aa: CSSKTGNTGELFF

abundance: few
d_gene: NA
v_gene: TRBV15
j_gene: TRBJ1-2
CDR3nt: TGTGCCACCAGCAGAGATCGAGGCTATGGCTACACCTTC
CDR3aa: CATSRDRGYGYTF

abundance: few
d_gene: TRBD1
v_gene: TRBV10-3
j_gene: TRBJ1-2
CDR3nt: TGTGCCATCTGCAGGACAGGGGCCGCTTTGAACTATGGCTACACCTTC
CDR3aa: CAICRTGAALNYGYTF

abundance: many
d_gene: NA
v_gene: TRBV4-3
j_gene: TRBJ1-1
CDR3nt: TGCGCCAGCAGGGCTGGGGTGCGGGGGACGGACACTGAAGCTTTCTTT
CDR3aa: CASRAGVRGTDTEAFF